The source of this T cell receptor (beta chain) is a study of OX40 agonist ivuxolimab in advanced cancers. As for the study in general: Hepatocellular carcinoma, melanoma, renal cell or head and neck cancer was diagnosed in the dose-escalation patients. Participants could have had prior anti-PD-1, anti-PD-L1 or anti-CTLA-4 therapy, and 40% had some. General study points: Researchers did not determine the expanded peripheral T cells' antigen specificity.

Only in-frame clones appear in the TCRdb table, and some are missing; sequencing was by immunoSEQ multiplex PCR. The table lists approximately 41,000 clones, approximately 87% of them singletons. Trimming at V came to 5 bases and at J to 5 bases, leaving 6 bases not matched to a gene. CDR3 length equals 14 residues. CDR1 and CDR2 from the germline V gene are SGHDN and FVKESK. Of note for this clone: The target antigen is unknown.

V and J are TRBV14 and TRBJ1-3; 7 positions match TRBD1. The sample in question was CD4+ or CD8+ T cells sorted from blood, obtained in a trial of the OX40 agonist ivuxolimab. The receptor comes from an adult with an advanced solid tumor such as melanoma, head and neck, liver or kidney cancer. CDR3 sequence reads: CASSKTGSRNTIYF. Here the CDR3 DNA reads TGTGCCAGCAGCAAGACAGGGTCAAGAAACACCATATATTTT.